Each of the 23 T cell receptor beta chains below was sequenced from the same sample in a study of T cells in Graves' hyperthyroidism and ophthalmopathy. Amplified TCR beta CDR3 regions derived from RNA transcripts. The primer set for the first-round RT-PCR of the TCR CDR3 was HTBI. TCRdb processed the multiplex PCR reads anew with MiXCR; each CDR3 protein has one entry. The sample lists about 590,000 distinct CDR3 sequences; approximately 15% were seen once. The material sequenced was blood. The receptors derive from a woman aged 18-29 years with Graves' ophthalmopathy.

This chain joins TRBV7-3 and TRBJ1-1, with a possible D match to TRBD1 (5 bases). The V end lost 6 bases, the J end lost 5 bases, and 13 bases lay between the germline ends. This CDR3 is 13 amino acids long. Germline-derived CDR1 and CDR2 are SGHTA and FQGTGA. The CDR3 nucleotides read TGTGCCAGCAGACTGGGGAGGGGAACTGAAGCTTTCTTT. Encoded protein: CASRLGRGTEAFF.

This clonotype showed up many times. V usage is TRBV2 and J usage is TRBJ2-7; the D call may be TRBD1 or TRBD2 (5 bases each). Germline V gene sequence: CDR1 SNHLY, CDR2 FYNNEI. The CDR3 sequence is 15 residues long. V was pared by 4 bases and J by 0 bases, with 13 bases between. The CDR3 loop is CASSGDGSYSYEQYF. The CDR3, as DNA: TGTGCCAGCAGTGGGGACGGTTCCTACTCCTACGAGCAGTACTTC.

The chain links TRBV4-3 to TRBJ2-3; D may be TRBD1 or TRBD2 (6 bases each). CDR1 and CDR2 from the germline V gene are LGHNA and YSLEER. CDR3 size: 20 residues. V lost 0 bases and J 1 base, leaving 23 bases between the germline ends. The DNA for the CDR3 is TGCGCCAGCAGCCAAGATCGGGCTAGCGTCCTAAAGGGGGGCACAGATACGCAGTATTTT. Amino acids: CASSQDRASVLKGGTDTQYF.

The gene calls are TRBV4-3 and TRBJ1-5; D call uncertain. V lost 0 bases to trimming and J lost 2 bases, with 11 bases between them. In germline, CDR1 is LGHNA, CDR2 YSLEER. The CDR3 is 16 amino acids. As DNA, the CDR3 is TGCGCCAGCAGCCAAGATTCAGGAACCGGCAATCAGCCCCAGCATTTT. It translates to CASSQDSGTGNQPQHF.

J is TRBJ1-5 and V is TRBV20-1; a possible D gene is TRBD1 (5 bases). Germline V lookup: CDR1 DFQATT, CDR2 SNEGSKA (reference sequence). V was shortened by 0 bases and J by 0 bases, with 12 bases between the two germline ends. The CDR3 runs 16 residues. The CDR3 protein is CSARDLQEYSNQPQHF. The CDR3 DNA follows: TGCAGTGCTAGAGATCTACAGGAATATAGCAATCAGCCCCAGCATTTT.

The chain links TRBV27 to TRBJ1-5; D gene ambiguous. The CDR3 length is 14 residues. Germline CDR1 and CDR2: MNHEY and SMNVEV (reference sequence). Trimming stripped 0 bases from V and 3 bases from J, with 6 bases between. In nucleotides, the CDR3 is TGTGCCAGCAGTTTATCCGGACTCAATCAGCCCCAGCATTTT. Its translation: CASSLSGLNQPQHF.

This clonotype was recorded many times. The chain employs TRBV19 and TRBJ2-7, with 9 bases lining up with TRBD1. This CDR3 is 16 amino acids long. CDR1 is LNHDA, CDR2 SQIVND, per germline (reference sequence). V lost 4 bases to trimming and J lost 4 bases; unmatched junction nucleotides: 11. CDR3: CASSKSLGTGTYEQYF. Written as DNA, the CDR3 is TGTGCCAGTAGTAAGTCCCTCGGGACAGGGACATACGAGCAGTACTTC.

This clonotype was counted ten times or more. The V call is TRBV7-2, the J call TRBJ2-2; 8 bases align to TRBD1. V gave up 4 bases and J gave up 3 bases; unmatched junction bases: 4. The CDR3 covers 15 residues. Germline loops: CDR1 SGHTA, CDR2 FQGNSA. As DNA, the CDR3 is TGTGCCAGCAGCTACAGGGGGTCGGACACCGGGGAGCTGTTTTTT. It yields the protein CASSYRGSDTGELFF.

The sample holds a few counts of this clonotype. This chain connects TRBV2 to TRBJ2-7; 9 nucleotides match TRBD1. Germline CDR1 SNHLY, CDR2 FYNNEI. The trim removed 2 bases at V and 0 bases at J, leaving 2 bases unmatched. The CDR3 length is 15 residues. The CDR3 region is CASSERDRASYEQYF. The CDR3 DNA follows: TGTGCCAGCAGTGAAAGGGACAGGGCCTCCTACGAGCAGTACTTC. Full variable domain (remainder filled in from reference TRBV2 and TRBJ2-7): EPEVTQTPSHQVTQMGQEVILRCVPISNHLYFYWYRQILGQKVEFLVSFYNNEISEKSEIFDDQFSVERPDGSNFTLKIRSTKLEDSAMYFCASSERDRASYEQYFGPGTRLTVT.

The table lists this clonotype with many counts. This chain uses TRBV27 with TRBJ2-3; 7 nucleotides agree with TRBD1. Looked up from germline, CDR1 is MNHEY and CDR2 is SMNVEV (reference sequence). V was pared by 3 bases and J by 1 base, with 1 base of the junction left unmatched. The CDR3 extends over 14 amino acids. CDR3 region: CASSLGTGTDTQYF. The DNA of the CDR3 is TGTGCCAGCAGTTTGGGGACAGGCACAGATACGCAGTATTTT.

This clonotype was seen a handful of times. The CDR3 carries no conserved terminal phenylalanine or tryptophan, so it likely arises from a read error. The DNA for the CDR3 is TGTGCCAGCAGCTTATTTTCAGGGGATGGCTACACCCTC. Translating gives CASSLFSGDGYTL. V is TRBV2 and J is TRBJ1-2, with D perhaps TRBD1 (6 bases). Trimming left V 6 bases short and J 6 bases short, with 14 bases between. Germline CDR1 is SNHLY and CDR2 is FYNNEI. The CDR3 has 13 residues.

This clonotype was counted many times. V gene TRBV6-8 combines with J gene TRBJ2-7; the D gene is possibly TRBD2 (5 bases). The germline CDR1 and CDR2 sequences are MNHGY and SAAAGT. The CDR3 runs to 14 residues. V lost 3 bases and J lost 2, with 11 bases in between. The DNA for the CDR3 is TGTGCCAGCAGTTATCTAGCCGAGCCCTACGAGCAGTACTTC. Translated: CASSYLAEPYEQYF.

This clonotype was counted a few times. The rearrangement joins TRBV27 to TRBJ2-1; D gene uncertain. This CDR3 has 18 amino acids. Trimming stripped 4 bases from V and 5 bases from J, with 24 bases between. CDR1 is MNHEY, CDR2 SMNVEV, per germline (reference sequence). CDR3 protein: CASSSQKKTGKGHNEQFF. In DNA form, the CDR3 reads TGTGCCAGCAGTTCTCAGAAAAAAACTGGTAAGGGCCACAATGAGCAGTTCTTC.

This clonotype was observed a few times. The rearrangement joins TRBV10-3 to TRBJ2-5; D possibly corresponds to TRBD1 (6 bases). Germline V gene sequence: CDR1 ENHRY, CDR2 SYGVKD. Between the trimmed V and J ends, which lost 3 bases and 5 bases, there was a span of 13 bases. The CDR3 consists of 14 residues. The CDR3 loop reads CAISDGQLAETQYF. The CDR3 nucleotides read TGTGCCATCAGTGACGGACAGTTGGCGGAGACCCAGTACTTC.

This sequence joins TRBV27 and TRBJ1-4, with 7 bases lining up with TRBD1. With 3 bases clipped from V and 3 bases from J, the junction kept 7 bases outside the gene matches. The CDR3 length is 16 residues. CDR1 is MNHEY, CDR2 SMNVEV, per germline (reference sequence). The CDR3 spells CASSFRQGGANEKLFF. For the CDR3, the DNA is TGTGCCAGCAGTTTCCGACAGGGTGGGGCTAATGAAAAACTGTTTTTT.

This clonotype was detected only a few times. The CDR3 protein is CASSTTTATNEKLFF. CDR3 sequence (DNA): TGTGCCAGCAGTACCACGACGGCAACTAATGAAAAACTGTTTTTT. The chain joins TRBV6-1 to TRBJ1-4; D unresolved. The germline V and J ends were trimmed by 5 bases and 0 bases, with 10 bases remaining between them. Germline V gives CDR1 MNHNS, CDR2 SASEGT. This CDR3 is built from 15 residues.

The sample holds many counts of this clonotype. The CDR3 loop reads CASSSGQGSSGANVLTF. The DNA of the CDR3 is TGTGCCAGCAGCTCGGGACAGGGAAGTTCTGGGGCCAACGTCCTGACTTTC. The J gene is TRBJ2-6, the V gene TRBV11-3, with 9 bases identical to TRBD1. The V gene's germline CDR1 is SGHNT and CDR2 YENEEA. The V and J ends lost 4 bases and 1 base, in that order; junction bases with no gene match: 5. The length of the CDR3 is 17 residues.

The chain has TRBV27 and TRBJ2-1; 14 positions match TRBD2. V trimming: 5 bases; J trimming: 7 bases; junction bases outside the gene matches: 7. Germline CDR1 and CDR2: MNHEY and SMNVEV (reference sequence). The CDR3 covers 16 residues. CDR3 sequence (DNA): TGTGCCAGCAGTCCGACCGGGACTAGCGGGAGAAATGAGCAGTTCTTC. Protein product: CASSPTGTSGRNEQFF.

About this clonotype: A much more abundant neighbour one base away suggests this may be a read error. This rearrangement joins TRBV6-2 or TRBV6-3 to TRBJ1-4; 11 bases map to TRBD1. V shed 6 bases and J 7 bases; nucleotides not matched to a gene: 16. The germline V gene encodes CDR1 MNHEY and CDR2 SVGEGT. The CDR3 runs to 18 residues. The CDR3 coding sequence is TGTGCCAGCAGCACCACGTCCGGACAGGGGGCAAGTGGTGAAAAACTGTTTTTT. Residues: CASSTTSGQGASGEKLFF.

This clonotype came up a few times. The chain combines TRBV4-2 with TRBJ2-4, with TRBD2 as a possible D gene (5 bases). The CDR3 spans 15 residues. Trimming left V 0 bases short and J 4 bases short, with 10 bases between. Germline V gene data show CDR1 as LGHNA and CDR2 as YNFKEQ. The CDR3 region has the DNA TGTGCCAGCAGCCAAGATCGTGAGGGAAAAAACATTCAGTACTTC. Amino acid sequence: CASSQDREGKNIQYF.

This clonotype has only a few counts. The CDR3 DNA sequence: TGTGCCAGCAGTGAATCTTGGGGCATGTCTTCCAATGAGCAGTTCTTC. Translating gives CASSESWGMSSNEQFF. This chain links TRBV25-1 with TRBJ2-1; TRBD1 is a possible D gene (5 bases). The CDR3 spans 16 residues. The V and J ends lost 1 base and 6 bases respectively, with 16 bases between them. In germline, CDR1 is MGHDK, CDR2 SYGVNS.

This clonotype was seen repeatedly, ten times or more. This sequence joins TRBV7-9 and TRBJ1-2, with 9 bases fitting TRBD1. With 0 bases clipped from V and 6 bases from J, the junction kept 5 bases outside the gene matches. The CDR3 covers 15 residues. Per germline, CDR1 SEHNR and CDR2 FQNEAQ (reference sequence). CDR3 sequence (DNA): TGTGCCAGCAGCTTAGCTACAGGGGGCAGGGATGGCTACACCTTC. Translating gives CASSLATGGRDGYTF.

This clonotype was counted only a few times. The chain carries TRBV6-1 and TRBJ2-7, with 11 bases aligning to TRBD1. The CDR3 contains 14 residues. V was pared by 5 bases and J by 5 bases, with 5 bases of the junction left unmatched. Per germline, CDR1 MNHNS and CDR2 SASEGT. The chain's CDR3 is CASSRDRGIHEQYF. The CDR3 region has the DNA TGTGCCAGCAGTCGGGACAGGGGGATCCACGAGCAGTACTTC.